This T cell receptor beta chain was captured by sequencing in a study of OX40 agonist ivuxolimab in advanced cancers. After removal of 6 bases from V and 4 bases from J, the junction contained 3 bases not matched to a gene. Germline V gene sequence: CDR1 MNHEY, CDR2 SMNVEV (reference sequence). The CDR3 contains 14 residues. Notes on the study in general: Among the lowest peripheral clonal expansion occurred in 0.1-3.0 mg/kg partial responders.

Clones were read by immunoSEQ multiplex PCR, and TCRdb kept only the in-frame ones, dropping some. The table records 20,000 to 25,000 clones, around 88% of them present only once. Concerning this clone: No antigen is known for it.

This chain uses TRBV27 with TRBJ2-1; TRBD2 matches 10 bases. Material: CD4+ or CD8+ T cells sorted from blood, obtained in a trial of the OX40 agonist ivuxolimab. The TCR was taken from an adult with an advanced solid tumor such as melanoma, head and neck, liver or kidney cancer. The CDR3 here is CASRLAGFYNEQFF. CDR3 DNA sequence: TGTGCCAGCAGACTAGCGGGATTTTACAATGAGCAGTTCTTC.